The 32 T cell receptor beta chains in this list originate from one sample, sequenced in a study of T cell therapy after organ transplantation. TCRdb keeps only in-frame clones here, not all; method: immunoSEQ multiplex PCR. The data contain 45,000 to 50,000 clones, about 94% of them singletons. Which antigens these TCRs recognize remains unknown. Sequencing was performed on CD8+ T cells from blood, taken before autologous CMV-specific T cell therapy. Receptor source: a human patient who had received a solid organ transplant and had CMV disease.

The rearrangement joins TRBV5-5 to TRBJ1-5, with D possibly being TRBD1 (5 bases). Looked up from germline, CDR1 is SGHKS and CDR2 is YYEKEE (reference sequence). CDR3 length equals 14 residues. V lost 4 bases and J 0 bases, leaving 8 bases between the germline ends. In DNA, the CDR3 is TGTGCCAGCAGCCCAGGGTATAGCAATCAGCCCCAGCATTTT. Amino acids: CASSPGYSNQPQHF.

This chain uses TRBV10-2 with TRBJ2-7; possibly TRBD2 for D (5 bases). Germline V gene lookup returns CDR1 WSHSY and CDR2 SAAADI. The CDR3 loop spans 12 amino acids. Trimming shortened V by 3 bases and J by 6 bases, and 9 bases separated the two germline ends. The CDR3 reads CASSDGLSEQYF. Written as DNA, the CDR3 is TGCGCCAGCAGTGACGGACTCAGCGAGCAGTACTTC.

The CDR3 region has the DNA TGTGCCAGCAGCTCTAGGGGAGCGGGAGGGGGAAACACCATATATTTT. Its translation: CASSSRGAGGGNTIYF. V usage is TRBV7-2 and J usage is TRBJ1-3, with a possible D match to TRBD1 (5 bases). Per germline, CDR1 SGHTA and CDR2 FQGNSA. The CDR3 is 16 amino acids. Trimming took off 4 bases at V and 4 bases at J, with 17 bases between the two ends.

The rearrangement joins TRBV19 to TRBJ2-2; D is ambiguous. This CDR3 region has 15 residues. Trimming removed 1 base at V and 5 bases at J, with 11 bases between. The germline V gene has CDR1 LNHDA and CDR2 SQIVND (reference sequence). The CDR3 protein is CASSIARSGTGELFF. The CDR3 region has the DNA TGTGCCAGTAGTATAGCCCGAAGTGGTACCGGGGAGCTGTTTTTT.

In its sample, this clone was seen once. For the CDR3, the DNA is TGCGCCAGCAGCCACCAGGGGGCCCTCGCCTACAATGAGCAGTTCTTC. As protein: CASSHQGALAYNEQFF. The rearrangement joins TRBV4-1 to TRBJ2-1; TRBD1 matches 8 bases. V trimming: 3 bases; J trimming: 2 bases; junction bases outside the gene matches: 6. The CDR3 runs to 16 residues. Germline V lookup: CDR1 MGHRA, CDR2 YSYEKL.

The rearrangement uses TRBV10-2 and TRBJ1-3; D uncertain. V was trimmed by 3 bases and J by 2 bases, leaving 17 bases between them. The V gene's germline CDR1 is WSHSY and CDR2 SAAADI. The CDR3 is made up of 17 amino acids. The DNA of the CDR3 is TGCGCCAGCAGTGAAGTCGAGGGAAATGAGGCTGGAAACACCATATATTTT. Protein product: CASSEVEGNEAGNTIYF.

This sequence joins TRBV13 and TRBJ2-7; D remains unclear. Germline V gene lookup returns CDR1 PRHDT and CDR2 FYEKMQ (reference sequence). V lost 5 bases, J lost 5 bases, and 13 bases lay in between. CDR3 size: 13 residues. CDR3: CASSATKRDEQYF. The CDR3 DNA reads as TGTGCCAGCAGCGCTACTAAACGGGACGAGCAGTACTTC.

V usage is TRBV7-6 and J usage is TRBJ2-7, with 10 bases fitting TRBD2. Germline values: CDR1 SGHVS, CDR2 FNYEAQ. CDR3 size: 18 residues. With V trimmed by 1 base and J by 0 bases, 9 bases remained unmatched. CDR3 residues: CASSLGVAGGLSSYEQYF. The CDR3 region has the DNA TGTGCCAGCAGCTTAGGTGTAGCGGGAGGCCTGAGCTCCTACGAGCAGTACTTC.

This chain's CDR3 is CASTGGGLDTQYF. Written as DNA, the CDR3 is TGTGCCAGCACGGGCGGTGGACTGGATACGCAGTATTTT. The V and J genes are TRBV7-9 and TRBJ2-3, with D possibly TRBD2 on 5 matching bases. The CDR3 is 13 amino acids. The germline V gene encodes CDR1 SEHNR and CDR2 FQNEAQ (reference sequence). V lost 7 bases to trimming and J lost 6 bases, with 14 bases between them.

This chain uses TRBV30 with TRBJ1-5; D is ambiguous. CDR3 length: 13 amino acids. Germline V gives CDR1 GTSNPN, CDR2 SVGIG (reference sequence). V lost 1 base and J 0 bases, leaving 4 bases between the germline ends. The CDR3 bases are TGTGCCTGGAGTGCGGATAGCAATCAGCCCCAGCATTTT. This codes for CAWSADSNQPQHF.

The chain combines TRBV27 with TRBJ2-3, with D maybe TRBD2 (6 bases). CDR1 is MNHEY, CDR2 SMNVEV, per germline (reference sequence). The CDR3 spans 15 residues. Trimming took 3 bases from V and 5 from J, leaving 15 bases between them. The CDR3 coding sequence is TGTGCCAGCAGTTTGATGCTAGCGAGGGAAGATACGCAGTATTTT. Its translation is CASSLMLAREDTQYF.

The chain employs TRBV9 and TRBJ2-7; D remains unclear. The CDR3 is 16 residues long. The germline gives CDR1 SGDLS, CDR2 YYNGEE. V gave up 0 bases and J gave up 5 bases, with 18 bases separating them. The CDR3 DNA follows: TGTGCCAGCAGCGTAGAGTCGACACCCCTGGATGACGAGCAGTACTTC. This translates into CASSVESTPLDDEQYF. The whole variable domain, remainder taken from reference TRBV9 and TRBJ2-7, is DSGVTQTPKHLITATGQRVTLRCSPRSGDLSVYWYQQSLDQGLQFLIQYYNGEERAKGNILERFSAQQFPDLHSELNLSSLELGDSALYFCASSVESTPLDDEQYFGPGTRLTVT.

This chain links TRBV27 with TRBJ1-2; the match to TRBD1 covers 7 bases. The CDR3 totals 14 residues. Germline V lookup: CDR1 MNHEY, CDR2 SMNVEV (reference sequence). J was trimmed by 9 bases and V by 3 bases; bases with no gene match: 10. The CDR3 nucleotides read TGTGCCAGCAGTTTGATAGGGACAGTTCCGAGCTACACCTTC. It specifies CASSLIGTVPSYTF.

The J gene is TRBJ2-7, the V gene TRBV5-1, with a weak D call TRBD2 (6 bases). This CDR3 is built from 16 residues. Germline V CDR1 and CDR2: SGHRS, YFSETQ. The V end was cut by 4 bases, the J end by 4 bases, with 21 bases between. This CDR3 is CASSGGVSGTGYEQYF. The CDR3 region has the DNA TGCGCCAGCAGCGGCGGCGTGTCAGGGACTGGGTACGAGCAGTACTTC.

This clone has only one observation. The chain recombines TRBV27 with TRBJ1-2, with D uncertain. There are 13 residues in the CDR3. Per the germline V gene, CDR1 is MNHEY and CDR2 is SMNVEV (reference sequence). Trimming stripped 1 base from V and 8 bases from J, with 11 bases between. CDR3 region: CASSLFGPTGYTF. The DNA for the CDR3 is TGTGCCAGCAGTTTATTTGGCCCAACCGGCTACACCTTC.

The rearrangement joins TRBV11-1 to TRBJ2-5; the match to TRBD1 covers 7 bases. Trimming took 5 bases from V and 1 from J; bases not matched to a gene: 10. This CDR3 is 16 amino acids long. The germline CDR1 and CDR2 sequences are SGHAT and FQDESV (reference sequence). CDR3 sequence reads: CASSVYGQASQETQYF. The CDR3 DNA is TGTGCCAGCAGCGTGTACGGACAGGCTAGCCAAGAGACCCAGTACTTC.

Concerning this clone itself: This same CDR3 is encoded by further DNA sequences in the sample. The rearrangement links TRBV29-1 to TRBJ2-1; D possibly matches TRBD1 or TRBD2 (5 bases each). Per germline, CDR1 SQVTM and CDR2 ANQGSEA. The V end lost 1 base, the J end lost 5 bases, and 18 bases lay between the germline ends. This CDR3 has 16 amino acids. CDR3 coding DNA: TGCAGCGTTGAAGGTGGCTCCGGGACGATTCACAATGAGCAGTTCTTC. Protein product: CSVEGGSGTIHNEQFF.

This chain's CDR3 is CASSGDRGPNLGYGYTF. The CDR3 DNA reads TGTGCCAGCAGCGGGGACAGGGGCCCCAACTTGGGCTATGGCTACACCTTC. V is TRBV9 and J is TRBJ1-2, with 10 bases identical to TRBD1. CDR3 length equals 17 residues. Germline V gives CDR1 SGDLS, CDR2 YYNGEE. With 3 bases clipped from V and 4 bases from J, the junction kept 12 bases outside the gene matches.

The chain employs TRBV6-5 and TRBJ2-5, with D maybe TRBD2 (5 bases). Germline V gene lookup returns CDR1 MNHEY and CDR2 SVGAGI. The V gene lost 2 bases and the J gene lost 2 bases, with 6 bases spanning the gap. The CDR3 is made up of 13 amino acids. The CDR3 loop reads CASSYGEQETQYF. The CDR3 DNA reads TGTGCCAGCAGTTACGGGGAGCAAGAGACCCAGTACTTC.

The chain is built from TRBV21-1 and TRBJ2-2; the D segment call TRBD1 is taken from the table without a DNA check. TRBV21-1 is classified as a pseudogene. The CDR3 length is 19 residues. The CDR3 region is CASSNDPGQGKQNTGELFF. The CDR3 DNA reads TGTGCCAGCAGCAACGACCCGGGACAGGGTAAACAGAACACCGGGGAGCTGTTTTTT.

The chain has TRBV4-1 and TRBJ2-5, with a tentative D call TRBD1 (5 bases). The DNA end favors TRBJ2-7, so the J call may be wrong. The CDR3 length is 17 residues. CDR1 and CDR2 (germline): MGHRA, YSYEKL. The CDR3 here is CASSQEVPQDPSYEQYF. CDR3 coding DNA: TGCGCCAGCAGCCAAGAAGTACCACAGGACCCTTCCTACGAGCAGTACTTC.

In this sample, this clone turned up once. This chain joins TRBV11-2 and TRBJ2-3; weak D call: TRBD2 (5 bases). The V end lost 4 bases, the J end lost 4 bases, and 12 bases lay between the germline ends. Germline assignment: CDR1 SGHAT and CDR2 FQNNGV. CDR3 length: 14 amino acids. In DNA form, the CDR3 reads TGTGCCAGCAGCTCAGAAGAGGGATCAGATACGCAGTATTTT. Translating it yields CASSSEEGSDTQYF. Looking up the rest from reference TRBV11-2 and TRBJ2-3 gives the full variable domain: EAGVAQSPRYKIIEKRQSVAFWCNPISGHATLYWYQQILGQGPKLLIQFQNNGVVDDSQLPKDRFSAERLKGVDSTLKIQPAKLEDSAVYLCASSSEEGSDTQYFGPGTRLTVL.

This chain uses TRBV6-4 with TRBJ2-7; 8 positions match TRBD1. The CDR3 has 14 residues. V shed 6 bases and J 0 bases; nucleotides not matched to a gene: 4. Per germline, CDR1 MRHNA and CDR2 SNTAGT. The DNA of the CDR3 is TGTGCCAGCAGCCCCGGGACAGGCTCCTACGAGCAGTACTTC. It is translated as CASSPGTGSYEQYF.

In this sample, this clone turned up once. The gene calls are TRBV30 and TRBJ2-1; 7 nucleotides align to TRBD2. J lost 9 bases, V lost 0 bases, and 5 bases had no gene match. The CDR3 is 13 amino acids. Germline loops: CDR1 GTSNPN, CDR2 SVGIG (reference sequence). The CDR3 nucleotides are TGTGCCTGGAGTGTATTGGGGGGGAGTGAGCAGTTCTTC. This translates into CAWSVLGGSEQFF. The entire variable domain, with the rest obtained from reference TRBV30 and TRBJ2-1, is as follows: SQTIHQWPATLVQPVGSPLSLECTVEGTSNPNLYWYRQAAGRGLQLLFYSVGIGQISSEVPQNLSASRPQDRQFILSSKKLLLSDSGFYLCAWSVLGGSEQFFGPGTRLTVL.

The chain is built from TRBV7-8 and TRBJ2-5; the D gene is possibly TRBD2 (5 bases). The CDR3 is made up of 14 amino acids. The V gene lost 5 bases and the J gene lost 2 bases, with 12 bases spanning the gap. CDR1 and CDR2 from the germline V gene are SGHVS and FQNEAQ. The CDR3 spells CASSLDFTQETQYF. DNA of the CDR3: TGTGCCAGCAGCCTGGACTTCACTCAAGAGACCCAGTACTTC.

The V call is TRBV6-4, the J call TRBJ2-1; a possible D gene is TRBD2 (5 bases). This CDR3 is built from 13 residues. CDR1 and CDR2 (germline): MRHNA, SNTAGT. V lost 2 bases and J 3 bases, leaving 5 bases between the germline ends. CDR3 sequence (DNA): TGTGCCAGCAGTGACCGGGACTACAATGAGCAGTTCTTC. Its protein is CASSDRDYNEQFF.

This clone was detected only once. The chain couples TRBV5-1 to TRBJ2-3; 8 positions agree with TRBD1. V shed 4 bases, J shed 5 bases, and the junction held 6 bases outside the gene matches. The CDR3 is 14 amino acids. The V gene's germline CDR1 is SGHRS and CDR2 YFSETQ. The CDR3 sequence is CASSGTGPGDTQYF. Here the CDR3 DNA reads TGCGCCAGCAGCGGGACAGGCCCCGGAGATACGCAGTATTTT.

This sequence joins TRBV27 and TRBJ2-3, with 7 bases that match TRBD2. This CDR3 is built from 16 residues. With 0 bases clipped from V and 2 bases from J, the junction kept 5 bases outside the gene matches. From germline, CDR1 is MNHEY and CDR2 SMNVEV (reference sequence). CDR3 nucleotide sequence: TGTGCCAGCAGTTTATCGTTGGGGGACTACACAGATACGCAGTATTTT. Amino acid sequence: CASSLSLGDYTDTQYF.

This clone showed up just once. The chain links TRBV15 to TRBJ1-1; D not certain. The germline CDR1 and CDR2 sequences are LNHNV and YYDKDF (reference sequence). The V and J ends lost 1 base and 3 bases respectively, with 12 bases between them. The CDR3 has 15 residues. In DNA, the CDR3 is TGTGCCACCAGCAGAGTTGTGGAGGGATACACTGAAGCTTTCTTT. Encoded protein: CATSRVVEGYTEAFF.

This clone occurred a few times. This sample includes further DNA sequences coding for the same CDR3. The chain joins TRBV19 to TRBJ2-7; the match to TRBD1 covers 7 bases. This CDR3 contains 14 residues. Germline V lookup: CDR1 LNHDA, CDR2 SQIVND (reference sequence). The V segment lost 6 bases and the J segment 5 bases; nucleotides outside the gene matches: 10. As DNA, the CDR3 is TGTGCCAGTAGCTACACGACAGGGTCCAACGAGCAGTACTTC. Protein: CASSYTTGSNEQYF.

The V call is TRBV14, the J call TRBJ2-3; 7 bases agree with TRBD2. The CDR3 length is 18 residues. V lost 4 bases, J lost 2 bases, and 15 bases stayed unmatched. In germline, CDR1 is SGHDN, CDR2 FVKESK. The CDR3 nucleotides are TGTGCCAGCAGCCCCGAGCGGGATCTACCTCACTCCACAGATACGCAGTATTTT. Its translation: CASSPERDLPHSTDTQYF.

The chain recombines TRBV5-1 with TRBJ2-5; D unresolved. CDR3 length equals 17 residues. Germline V gene data show CDR1 as SGHRS and CDR2 as YFSETQ. V lost 0 bases and J lost 0, with 15 bases in between. In DNA form, the CDR3 reads TGCGCCAGCAGCTTGGGGGTCAGTGAGCCGTACCAAGAGACCCAGTACTTC. Protein product: CASSLGVSEPYQETQYF.